These 18 T cell receptor beta chains originate from one sample sequenced in a study of cytomegalovirus exposure and HLA in healthy donors. 13 Jbeta primers and 60 Vbeta primers were used for the PCR. Repertoires were generated with immunoSEQ multiplex PCR, while TCRdb's copy carries only in-frame clones and drops some. The table lists tens of thousands of clones. The sample consisted of PBMCs. The receptors shown here come from a woman in her twenties or thirties in good health and CMV-seropositive.

The rearrangement uses TRBV29-1 and TRBJ2-3; the match to TRBD1 covers 10 bases. The CDR3 length is 14 residues. The V gene's germline CDR1 is SQVTM and CDR2 ANQGSEA. V lost 5 bases, J lost 6 bases, and 8 bases stayed unmatched. The CDR3 DNA reads as TGCAGCGTTAAACGACAGGGGGCCGGGGATACGCAGTATTTT. Its protein product is CSVKRQGAGDTQYF.

The rearrangement links TRBV6-5 to TRBJ2-7, with TRBD2 matching 7 bases. Per germline, CDR1 MNHEY and CDR2 SVGAGI. The V segment lost 0 bases and the J segment 5 bases; nucleotides outside the gene matches: 4. The CDR3 is 14 residues long. The CDR3 DNA reads as TGTGCCAGCAGTTACTCGGCCAGCGGGAACGAGCAGTACTTC. Its protein product is CASSYSASGNEQYF.

This chain links TRBV5-6 with TRBJ2-7, with TRBD2 matching over 11 bases. The CDR3 is made up of 14 amino acids. Trimming removed 6 bases from V and 2 bases from J; junction bases left unmatched: 4. Germline-derived CDR1 and CDR2 are SGHDT and YYEEEE. CDR3 sequence reads: CASTGLAETYEQYF. Here the CDR3 DNA reads TGTGCCAGCACGGGACTAGCGGAAACCTACGAGCAGTACTTC.

V usage is TRBV30 and J usage is TRBJ1-1, with TRBD1 identical over 7 bases. CDR1 and CDR2 (germline): GTSNPN, SVGIG (reference sequence). V was clipped by 6 bases and J by 0 bases; unmatched bases: 4. The CDR3 is 13 amino acids. In nucleotides, the CDR3 is TGTGCCTGTACCGGGACAGTGAACACTGAAGCTTTCTTT. It encodes CACTGTVNTEAFF.

The chain combines TRBV6-5 with TRBJ1-2, with 11 bases matching TRBD1. The CDR3 covers 15 residues. The trim removed 5 bases at V and 3 bases at J, leaving 5 bases unmatched. The V gene's germline CDR1 is MNHEY and CDR2 SVGAGI. The CDR3 DNA follows: TGTGCCAGCAGTGGACAGGGGGCCGGGGACTATGGCTACACCTTC. It encodes CASSGQGAGDYGYTF.

The chain joins TRBV19 to TRBJ2-1; 14 positions match TRBD2. V shed 5 bases, J shed 6 bases, and the junction held 3 bases outside the gene matches. Germline V gives CDR1 LNHDA, CDR2 SQIVND (reference sequence). The length of the CDR3 is 15 residues. This chain's CDR3 is CASSPGLAGANEQFF. The CDR3 DNA follows: TGTGCCAGTAGTCCGGGACTAGCGGGAGCCAATGAGCAGTTCTTC. Full variable domain (rest looked up from reference TRBV19 and TRBJ2-1): DGGITQSPKYLFRKEGQNVTLSCEQNLNHDAMYWYRQDPGQGLRLIYYSQIVNDFQKGDIAEGYSVSREKKESFPLTVTSAQKNPTAFYLCASSPGLAGANEQFFGPGTRLTVL.

The chain uses TRBV27 and TRBJ1-2; TRBD1 matches 8 bases. V lost 4 bases, J lost 7 bases, and 2 bases stayed unmatched. CDR1 is MNHEY, CDR2 SMNVEV, per germline (reference sequence). CDR3 length: 12 residues. This chain's CDR3 is CASSSQGGGYTF. CDR3 DNA sequence: TGTGCCAGCAGTTCACAGGGGGGTGGCTACACCTTC.

The J gene is TRBJ2-1, the V gene TRBV19, with D possibly being TRBD2 (5 bases). From germline, CDR1 is LNHDA and CDR2 SQIVND (reference sequence). CDR3 size: 15 residues. Trimming took off 3 bases at V and 2 bases at J, with 11 bases between the two ends. The CDR3 here is CASSISRGPYNEQFF. The CDR3 DNA is TGTGCCAGTAGTATCTCCCGGGGTCCCTACAATGAGCAGTTCTTC.

The chain joins TRBV5-1 to TRBJ2-7; TRBD1 aligns across 7 bases. Germline V lookup: CDR1 SGHRS, CDR2 YFSETQ. V lost 0 bases to trimming and J lost 3 bases; unmatched junction nucleotides: 3. The CDR3 extends over 14 amino acids. The CDR3 region is CASSLEQGNYEQYF. The CDR3 DNA follows: TGCGCCAGCAGCTTGGAACAGGGGAACTACGAGCAGTACTTC.

The chain carries TRBV13 and TRBJ2-7, with a tentative D call TRBD2 (7 bases). This CDR3 is 14 amino acids long. Germline CDR1 is PRHDT and CDR2 is FYEKMQ (reference sequence). Trimming pared 2 bases from V and 3 bases from J, leaving 11 bases between. The chain's CDR3 is CASSLSRGGYEQYF. CDR3 nucleotide sequence: TGTGCCAGCAGCTTAAGTAGGGGGGGCTACGAGCAGTACTTC.

The chain recombines TRBV15 with TRBJ2-7; TRBD2 is a possible D gene (6 bases). Germline lookup yields CDR1 LNHNV and CDR2 YYDKDF (reference sequence). There are 14 residues in the CDR3. Trimming stripped 3 bases from V and 2 bases from J, with 11 bases between. CDR3 DNA sequence: TGTGCCACCAGCAGCGGGACTGACCCCTACGAGCAGTACTTC. The encoded protein is CATSSGTDPYEQYF.

The chain carries TRBV9 and TRBJ1-1, with D unclear. The germline V and J ends were trimmed by 3 bases and 10 bases, with 16 bases remaining between them. Germline V gene lookup returns CDR1 SGDLS and CDR2 YYNGEE. This CDR3 comprises 13 residues. The CDR3 DNA is TGTGCCAGCAGCGGAGGCCCTGCGGAGAGAGCTTTCTTT. Amino acid sequence: CASSGGPAERAFF.

The chain combines TRBV28 with TRBJ1-2; TRBD1 aligns across 9 bases. J was trimmed by 7 bases and V by 8 bases; bases with no gene match: 8. The CDR3 length is 13 residues. Per germline, CDR1 MDHEN and CDR2 SYDVKM. The CDR3 DNA reads TGTGCCAGCCTACCCGGGACAGGGATTGGCTACACCTTC. This gives the protein CASLPGTGIGYTF.

This sequence joins TRBV4-1 and TRBJ1-2; D ambiguous. With 4 bases removed from V and 5 bases from J, the gap between germline ends came to 23 bases. There are 17 residues in the CDR3. Germline V gives CDR1 MGHRA, CDR2 YSYEKL. This chain's CDR3 is CASSPQGPGRLPYGYTF. DNA of the CDR3: TGCGCCAGCAGCCCACAAGGCCCGGGGAGACTGCCTTATGGCTACACCTTC.

This chain uses TRBV2 with TRBJ1-5; no clear D gene. CDR1 SNHLY and CDR2 FYNNEI come from the germline V gene. V was clipped by 8 bases and J by 12 bases, with 17 bases between them. This CDR3 contains 12 residues. CDR3 in amino acids: CASGRSVFNQHF. In DNA, the CDR3 is TGTGCCAGCGGCAGGTCAGTCTTCAACCAGCATTTT.

This sequence joins TRBV6-1 and TRBJ1-2; 8 positions agree with TRBD1. CDR3 length: 14 amino acids. J gave up 8 bases and V 6 bases, and 11 bases lay outside the gene matches. Per the germline V gene, CDR1 is MNHNS and CDR2 is SASEGT. The CDR3 protein is CASSDPQGALGYTF. CDR3 coding DNA: TGTGCCAGCAGCGACCCCCAGGGGGCGTTAGGCTACACCTTC.

The chain has TRBV7-9 and TRBJ1-2; 8 bases fit TRBD1. The CDR3 consists of 14 residues. The germline V gene has CDR1 SEHNR and CDR2 FQNEAQ (reference sequence). Trimming cost V 5 bases and J 4 bases; bases outside gene matches: 6. This CDR3 reads CASSPRTGSYGYTF. DNA of the CDR3: TGTGCCAGCAGCCCGCGGACAGGGTCCTATGGCTACACCTTC.

The rearrangement links TRBV9 to TRBJ2-1, with D perhaps matching TRBD1 (6 bases). The CDR3 is made up of 15 amino acids. Germline V gene data show CDR1 as SGDLS and CDR2 as YYNGEE. V lost 3 bases and J 5 bases, leaving 15 bases between the germline ends. As DNA, the CDR3 is TGTGCCAGCAGCGCCCGTCTCGGGGACAACAATGAGCAGTTCTTC. It encodes CASSARLGDNNEQFF.